The sequence of this TCR beta chain was determined in a study of T-cell memory formation after mild COVID-19. Overall study results and limits: Chiefly within CM and EM were the contracting CD4+ clones; CD8+ ones were within EMRA.

CDR3 size: 15 residues. V was pared by 1 base and J by 1 base, with 9 bases between. Germline CDR1 and CDR2: SGHDT and YYEEEE. This clonotype has a handful of counts. No antigen is known for it. With constant-segment primers, 5'RACE yielded cDNA libraries of TCR alpha and TCR beta that carried sample barcodes and UMIs. TCRdb reanalysed the 5' RACE reads using MiXCR and keeps one entry per CDR3 protein. The table records about 430,000 distinct CDR3 sequences, under 20% of them present only once. The sample comprised PBMCs or a T cell subset sorted from them (not recorded which). This receptor was obtained from a man between 18 and 35 years old who had mild COVID-19 (a few samples of this study predate the infection). Cell type and time point are not known. This chain uses TRBV5-6 with TRBJ1-5; unclear D gene. This CDR3 is CASSLLGLSNQPQHF. The CDR3 nucleotides read TGTGCCAGCAGCTTGCTAGGGTTAAGCAATCAGCCCCAGCATTTT.